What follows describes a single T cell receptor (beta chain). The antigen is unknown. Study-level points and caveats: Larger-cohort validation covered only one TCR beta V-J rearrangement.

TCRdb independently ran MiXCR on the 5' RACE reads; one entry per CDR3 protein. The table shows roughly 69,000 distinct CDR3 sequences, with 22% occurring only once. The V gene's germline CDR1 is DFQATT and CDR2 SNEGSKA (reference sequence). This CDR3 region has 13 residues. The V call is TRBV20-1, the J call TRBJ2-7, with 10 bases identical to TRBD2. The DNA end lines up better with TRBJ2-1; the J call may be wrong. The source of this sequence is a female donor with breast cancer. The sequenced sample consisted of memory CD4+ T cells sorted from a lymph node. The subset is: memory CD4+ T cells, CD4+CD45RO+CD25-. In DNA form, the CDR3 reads TGCAGTGTCAAGCGGGAGGGGACCTACGAGCAGTTCTTC. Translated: CSVKREGTYEQFF.